The rows below give T cell receptor beta chains drawn from one sample of a study of vaccination effects on CD4 cells after COVID-19. Sequenced by immunoSEQ multiplex PCR; TCRdb stores in-frame clones only, minus some. The top ten clones hold more than 20% of a sample with about 40,000 clones, about two thirds of them seen once. Which antigens these TCRs recognize remains unknown. Sequenced here: CD4+ T cells from PBMCs cultured with SARS-CoV-2 spike peptides, sampled before COVID-19 vaccination. The receptor set was obtained from a human donor who received a COVID-19 vaccine. Both conserved end residues are part of each CDR3. Fields, in order: D gene, clone size, J gene, V gene, CDR3 DNA, CDR3 protein. D genes are given only for firm matches. Clone size, where shown, is once, few, many, or a class for clones that have expanded.

TRBD2	-	TRBJ2-3	TRBV7-2	TGTGCCAGCAGCTTAGTATCGGGGGGAAATTCGGGGAGAGATACGCAGTATTTT	CASSLVSGGNSGRDTQYF
-	-	TRBJ1-2	TRBV15	TGTGCCACCAGCCCTCAGGAGCGGGGCTACACCTTC	CATSPQERGYTF
-	-	TRBJ1-3	TRBV3-1/TRBV3-2	TGTGCCAGCAGCCAAGATACCAACGGACTGCACTCTGGAAACACCATATATTTT	CASSQDTNGLHSGNTIYF
TRBD2	-	TRBJ2-1	TRBV5-6	TGTGCCAGCAGCTTCAGGGGCGGGAGGGCCGCGAAGAGGGCCGGGCAGTTCTTC	CASSFRGGRAAKRAGQFF
-	-	TRBJ1-2	TRBV5-8	TGTGCCAGCCCCCTGGGGCAGGACGGAAACCTCTATGGCTACACCTTC	CASPLGQDGNLYGYTF
-	-	TRBJ1-1	TRBV9	TGTGCCAGCATCCGGGACCCCACTGAAGCTTTCTTT	CASIRDPTEAFF
-	once	TRBJ2-1	TRBV6-2/TRBV6-3	TGTGCCAGCAGTTACTCTGTCGGAGGGACCGGCAATGAGCAGTTCTTC	CASSYSVGGTGNEQFF
-	-	TRBJ1-1	TRBV6-5	TGTGCCAGCAGACCCCATACAGGGACCAACACTGAAGCTTTCTTT	CASRPHTGTNTEAFF
-	few	TRBJ2-1	TRBV30	TGTGCCTGGATGCCGGGTTTGAATGAGCAGTTCTTC	CAWMPGLNEQFF
-	-	TRBJ2-1	TRBV7-6	TGTGCCAGCAACCGAGACAGGAGGTGTGACAATGAGCAGTTCTTC	CASNRDRRCDNEQFF
-	-	TRBJ1-1	TRBV7-9	TGTGCCAGCGGAAGGGTAGGCACTGAAGCTTTCTTT	CASGRVGTEAFF
TRBD1	once	TRBJ1-1	TRBV5-4	TGTGCCAGCAGCTTGGGCTCGGGACAGGCTAGTTACACTGAAGCTTTCTTT	CASSLGSGQASYTEAFF
TRBD1	few	TRBJ2-3	TRBV2	TGTGCCAGCATGGGGACAGCCAGCACAGATACGCAGTATTTT	CASMGTASTDTQYF
-	-	TRBJ2-1	TRBV5-1	TGCGCCAGCAGCTTGGCCGGCGGGGCCGCCTACAATGAGCAGTTCTTC	CASSLAGGAAYNEQFF
-	-	TRBJ1-2	TRBV18	TGTGCCAGCTCACCAAATGTAAGAAAACATGGCTACACCTTC	CASSPNVRKHGYTF
-	-	TRBJ2-4	TRBV7-9	TGTGCCAGCAGCCCCCGTCGGTTCTCGGTTCAGTACTTC	CASSPRRFSVQYF
-	-	TRBJ2-4	TRBV5-6	TGTGCCAGCAGCACCGGTGGCGGAGGGAACATTCAGTACTTC	CASSTGGGGNIQYF
TRBD1	-	TRBJ2-1	TRBV9	TGTGCCAGCAGCGTAGACAGGGGAACTTACAATGAGCAGTTCTTC	CASSVDRGTYNEQFF
-	few	TRBJ2-7	TRBV28	TGTGCCAGCACAGGGCGAGTATACGAGCAGTACTTC	CASTGRVYEQYF
-	-	TRBJ1-2	TRBV28	TGTGCCAGCAGTTTACCGGGGATTAACTATGGCTACACCTTC	CASSLPGINYGYTF
-	-	TRBJ2-3	TRBV5-5	TGTGCCAGCAGCTCCCCGGGGGATACGCAGTATTTT	CASSSPGDTQYF
-	-	TRBJ1-1	TRBV5-1	TGCGCCAGCAGCTTGATCCCCAGTCCCGTGGAAGCTTTCTTT	CASSLIPSPVEAFF
-	once	TRBJ2-1	TRBV30	TGTGCCTGGGGCCGGACTCCCATCAATGAGCAGTTCTTC	CAWGRTPINEQFF
-	few	TRBJ2-2	TRBV19	TGTGCCAGTAGTATCCAGGGTTACCACACCGGGGAGCTGTTTTTT	CASSIQGYHTGELFF
TRBD1	-	TRBJ2-2	TRBV5-1	TGCGCCAGCAGCTTAACAGGGGCCGGGGAGCTGTTTTTT	CASSLTGAGELFF
-	few	TRBJ1-6	TRBV28	TGTGCCAGCAGTTTATTTGGGGAAAGTTCACCCCTCCACTTT	CASSLFGESSPLHF
TRBD2	once	TRBJ2-6	TRBV19	TGTGCCAGTAGTATTTACCCCTCTCGCGGGAGGGACTCTGGGGCCAACGTCCTGACTTTC	CASSIYPSRGRDSGANVLTF
-	-	TRBJ1-2	TRBV2	TGTGCCAGCAGTGTGGCCTCCTATGGCTACACCTTC	CASSVASYGYTF
-	medium-sized	TRBJ1-4	TRBV15	TGTGCCACCAGCAGGGGCACGGAGGATGAAAAACTGTTTTTT	CATSRGTEDEKLFF
-	-	TRBJ2-1	TRBV5-1	TGCGCCAGCAGCTGGGAGGGGGACTCCTACAATGAGCAGTTCTTC	CASSWEGDSYNEQFF
TRBD1	-	TRBJ2-2	TRBV18	TGTGCCAGCTCACCGGGGACAGCGAACACCGGGGAGCTGTTTTTT	CASSPGTANTGELFF
TRBD2	-	TRBJ2-7	TRBV28	TGTGCCAGCAGTTTTGCGGGAGGGCCCTACGAGCAGTACTTC	CASSFAGGPYEQYF
TRBD2	-	TRBJ2-7	TRBV7-2	TGTGCCAGCAGGGGCGCGGGAGGATCCTACGAGCAGTACTTC	CASRGAGGSYEQYF
-	-	TRBJ2-6	TRBV7-9	TGTGCCAGCAGCGAGATCAGGGCTGGGGCCAACGTCCTGACTTTC	CASSEIRAGANVLTF
-	-	TRBJ2-1	TRBV7-2	TGTGCCAGCAGCTTAGCCCGTTTCCTAAATGAGCAGTTCTTC	CASSLARFLNEQFF
TRBD1	-	TRBJ2-2	TRBV7-3	TGTGCCAGCAGCCCAAGGGGGACAGACGGGGAGCTGTTTTTT	CASSPRGTDGELFF
-	-	TRBJ2-7	TRBV7-9	TGTGCCAGCAGCTTGGTGGTGTGGGACGGCTCCTCCGTCGAGCAGTACTTC	CASSLVVWDGSSVEQYF
-	-	TRBJ2-7	TRBV4-2	TGTGCCAGCAGCCAAGCACACGACGGCGGACGAAGGGGCGAGCAGTACTTC	CASSQAHDGGRRGEQYF
TRBD1	-	TRBJ1-1	TRBV19	TGTGCCAGTAGTAAGACAGGGGGCAGGGGAACTGAAGCTTTCTTT	CASSKTGGRGTEAFF
TRBD1	-	TRBJ1-1	TRBV7-2	TGTGCCAGCAGCCCGGGACAGTCGTATGTAGTAGCTTTCTTT	CASSPGQSYVVAFF
-	-	TRBJ1-1	TRBV19	TGTGCCAGTAGTATAGTGGGGGGTGAAGCTTTCTTT	CASSIVGGEAFF
TRBD1	-	TRBJ1-1	TRBV5-4	TGTGCCAGCAGCTTGGTGGGACAGGAAGCTTTCTTT	CASSLVGQEAFF
-	many	TRBJ2-2	TRBV19	TGTGCCAGTATTTGCGGGGAGCTGTTTTTT	CASICGELFF
-	-	TRBJ1-1	TRBV20-1	TGCAGTGTAGGCAGCAGGGAAGCTTTCTTT	CSVGSREAFF
-	-	TRBJ1-4	TRBV21-1	TGTGCCAGCCCGGGACAGGGGGATGAAAAACTGTTTTTT	CASPGQGDEKLFF
TRBD2	-	TRBJ2-3	TRBV19	TGTGCCAGTAGAAAAACGGGACTAGCGGGAGATTCAGATACGCAGTATTTT	CASRKTGLAGDSDTQYF
TRBD1	-	TRBJ2-3	TRBV6-6	TGTGCCAGCAGTCGACAGGGGGCGAGTGGAGTGGATACGCAGTATTTT	CASSRQGASGVDTQYF
TRBD1	-	TRBJ1-2	TRBV7-8	TGTGCCAGCTCGGGACAGGTCCTTAATGGCTACACCTTC	CASSGQVLNGYTF